This T cell receptor beta chain is drawn from a study of human T cells and chemical hapten exposure. From the RACE reads, TCRdb called clonotypes with MiXCR, one entry per CDR3 protein. Seen here are 300,000 to 350,000 distinct CDR3 sequences, roughly 6.9% observed once, and the top ten hold around 8.4%. The time point: patch test 1, 2 weeks after DPC sensitization. As to treatment: therapeutic diphenylcyclopropenone sensitization with weekly scalp DPC. General study points: Patch test score rose with PT1 expanded TCRs, significant at 8, 16, 32, not 4.

In germline, CDR1 is MGHRA, CDR2 YSYEKL. The CDR3 spans 18 residues. Concerning this clonotype itself: The antigen is undetermined. One end of the junction is discordant with germline, which a read error may explain.

The sequences come from whole blood, collected in connection with sensitization to the hapten diphenylcyclopropenone (DPC). The sequence was collected from a woman under 30 with alopecia areata. Some clones in this sample may be carry-over from other donors' samples. V is TRBV4-1 and J is TRBJ2-5; TRBD2 matches 12 bases. CDR3 in DNA: TGCACCAGCAGCCAAGCCGGACTAGCGGGGCGATTCGAAGAGACCCAGTACTTC. Translated: CTSSQAGLAGRFEETQYF.